These 17 T cell receptor beta chains came from one sample sequenced in a study of OX40 agonist ivuxolimab in advanced cancers. The library was prepared using the immunoSEQ multiplex PCR assay. Entries here come from immuneACCESS through TCRdb and include only in-frame sequences with V and J called. Some clones fail to appear in such tables; in the studies checked, an unresolved V gene covers under half of the shortfall, and the cause of the remainder is unknown. This sample gives over 60,000 clones in total; around 89% of them show up just once. The biggest ten clones account for around 0.4% of the sample. The specimen comprised CD4+ or CD8+ T cells sorted from blood, sampled in a trial of the OX40 agonist ivuxolimab. These receptors came from an adult with an advanced solid tumor such as melanoma, head and neck, liver or kidney cancer.

The V and J genes are TRBV7-2 and TRBJ2-1; 8 nucleotides match TRBD2. The CDR3 consists of 14 residues. Germline CDR1 reads SGHTA; CDR2 reads FQGNSA. J lost 9 bases, V lost 4 bases, and 8 bases had no gene match. CDR3 protein: CASSSGLVGGEQFF. CDR3 nucleotides: TGTGCCAGCAGCTCGGGACTAGTTGGGGGTGAGCAGTTCTTC.

The chain is built from TRBV29-1 and TRBJ1-6; TRBD1 might be the D (6 bases). Germline V CDR1 and CDR2: SQVTM, ANQGSEA. This CDR3 comprises 14 residues. Trimming stripped 4 bases from V and 8 bases from J, with 15 bases between. CDR3 sequence: CSVAVDRLDSPLHF. The CDR3 nucleotides are TGCAGCGTTGCAGTGGACAGACTGGATTCACCCCTCCACTTT.

The chain has TRBV7-8 and TRBJ2-3, with 10 positions matching TRBD2. This CDR3 spans 16 amino acids. Germline V gene sequence: CDR1 SGHVS, CDR2 FQNEAQ. V lost 1 base to trimming and J lost 5 bases; unmatched junction nucleotides: 6. In nucleotides, the CDR3 is TGTGCCAGCAGCTTAGTCTCTAGCGGGAGTTTAGATACGCAGTATTTT. It yields the protein CASSLVSSGSLDTQYF.

The chain recombines TRBV7-2 with TRBJ2-5, with D tentatively TRBD2 (5 bases). Germline lookup yields CDR1 SGHTA and CDR2 FQGNSA. Trimming took 3 bases from V and 2 from J, leaving 16 bases between them. This CDR3 has 16 amino acids. As DNA, the CDR3 is TGTGCCAGCAGCTTGAGGGCCCCTGAGCGACAAGAGACCCAGTACTTC. Its protein is CASSLRAPERQETQYF.

This clone was seen just once. The chain links TRBV21-1 to TRBJ1-1; TRBD1 reflects the table's D call only, with no check against the DNA. TRBV21-1 is assigned pseudogene status. This CDR3 region has 17 residues. For the CDR3, the DNA is TGTGCCAGCAGCGAAGTGACAGGGGGTGTCTATAGCACTGAAGCTTTCTTT. Translating it yields CASSEVTGGVYSTEAFF.

The rearrangement links TRBV4-1 to TRBJ2-3, with a tentative D call TRBD2 (6 bases). The germline V and J ends were trimmed by 1 base and 4 bases, with 24 bases remaining between them. CDR1 MGHRA and CDR2 YSYEKL come from the germline V gene. The length of the CDR3 is 19 residues. The CDR3 is CASSQVGVSWRDSSDTQYF. CDR3 coding DNA: TGCGCCAGCAGCCAAGTTGGGGTTTCCTGGCGGGATAGCTCAGATACGCAGTATTTT.

This clone came up once. The V gene is TRBV10-1, the J gene TRBJ1-1, with 8 bases that match TRBD1. The CDR3 has 13 amino acids. Germline CDR1 reads WNHNN; CDR2 reads SYGVQD (reference sequence). The V and J ends lost 5 bases and 5 bases, in that order; junction bases with no gene match: 4. The CDR3 nucleotides are TGCGCCAGCAGTACAGGGGGGCAGACTGAAGCTTTCTTT. Protein sequence: CASSTGGQTEAFF.

In this sample, this clone turned up a few times. The chain has TRBV18 and TRBJ1-5; D remains ambiguous. This CDR3 region has 12 residues. V lost 3 bases and J lost 9, with 9 bases in between. Germline loops: CDR1 KGHSH, CDR2 LQKENI. CDR3 residues: CASSPIGPPQHF. The CDR3 DNA reads as TGTGCCAGCTCACCCATCGGCCCGCCCCAGCATTTT.

V and J are TRBV5-6 and TRBJ1-5, with 9 bases that match TRBD1. Per germline, CDR1 SGHDT and CDR2 YYEEEE. Trimming cost V 4 bases and J 7 bases; bases outside gene matches: 9. This CDR3 is 15 amino acids long. CDR3 amino acids: CASSIGYRGPQPQHF. The CDR3 DNA follows: TGTGCCAGCAGCATTGGTTACAGGGGGCCGCAGCCCCAGCATTTT.

The V and J genes are TRBV10-3 and TRBJ2-7; TRBD2 might be the D (6 bases). The germline V and J ends were trimmed by 2 bases and 1 base, with 9 bases remaining between them. This CDR3 contains 14 residues. Germline V CDR1 and CDR2: ENHRY, SYGVKD. CDR3 nucleotide sequence: TGTGCCATCAGTGAGCCTAGCGTGTCCTACGAGCAGTACTTC. It is translated as CAISEPSVSYEQYF.

The V gene is TRBV19, the J gene TRBJ2-7; perhaps TRBD2 as D (5 bases). The length of the CDR3 is 13 residues. Per germline, CDR1 LNHDA and CDR2 SQIVND (reference sequence). The ends were cut back, 6 bases at V and 3 bases at J, with 12 bases in the middle. CDR3 DNA: TGTGCCAGTAGGAGTCTAGGGAGCTACGAGCAGTACTTC. Its translation is CASRSLGSYEQYF.

This chain uses TRBV27 with TRBJ2-3; TRBD1 aligns across 8 bases. The V segment lost 6 bases and the J segment 2 bases; nucleotides outside the gene matches: 7. The CDR3 length is 15 residues. The germline V gene has CDR1 MNHEY and CDR2 SMNVEV (reference sequence). This CDR3 reads CASSPLQGATDTQYF. As DNA, the CDR3 is TGTGCCAGCAGCCCCCTCCAGGGGGCCACAGATACGCAGTATTTT.

The chain links TRBV6-4 to TRBJ2-7; TRBD1 or TRBD2 may be the D gene (5 bases each). Trimming took off 5 bases at V and 0 bases at J, with 14 bases between the two ends. CDR1 is MRHNA, CDR2 SNTAGT, per germline. The CDR3 totals 15 residues. The CDR3 loop reads CASSPGARDSYEQYF. The CDR3 nucleotides are TGTGCCAGCAGTCCCGGGGCACGGGACTCCTACGAGCAGTACTTC.

The chain is built from TRBV5-4 and TRBJ2-7; 10 bases agree with TRBD1. The CDR3 is 17 residues long. Germline values: CDR1 SGHNT, CDR2 YYREEE (reference sequence). The V segment lost 4 bases and the J segment 5 bases; nucleotides outside the gene matches: 15. DNA for the CDR3: TGTGCCAGCAGCCTGGGGGGGGCGACAGGGGGCCGCCACGAGCAGTACTTC. It is translated as CASSLGGATGGRHEQYF.

V is TRBV27 and J is TRBJ1-1; D is possibly TRBD1 (5 bases). Germline V gives CDR1 MNHEY, CDR2 SMNVEV (reference sequence). CDR3 length: 13 residues. Deletions cut 4 bases from V and 11 bases from J, with 17 bases between. For the CDR3, the DNA is TGTGCCAGCAGTTCTCCGGGGACCGGGGTTGCTTTCTTT. Residues: CASSSPGTGVAFF.

The V and J genes are TRBV14 and TRBJ2-7, with 12 bases identical to TRBD1. Looked up from germline, CDR1 is SGHDN and CDR2 is FVKESK. The CDR3 is 12 amino acids. V lost 8 bases to trimming and J lost 6 bases; unmatched junction nucleotides: 2. The CDR3 region has the DNA TGTGCCAGCGGGACAGGGGGCGGCGAGCAGTACTTC. Translation: CASGTGGGEQYF.

The chain's CDR3 is CASSLVADKTGELFF. The CDR3 DNA reads as TGCGCCAGCAGCTTGGTAGCGGACAAGACCGGGGAGCTGTTTTTT. V is TRBV5-1 and J is TRBJ2-2; weak D call: TRBD2 (6 bases). The CDR3 sequence is 15 residues long. Germline CDR1 is SGHRS and CDR2 is YFSETQ. The V gene lost 0 bases and the J gene lost 5 bases, with 11 bases spanning the gap.